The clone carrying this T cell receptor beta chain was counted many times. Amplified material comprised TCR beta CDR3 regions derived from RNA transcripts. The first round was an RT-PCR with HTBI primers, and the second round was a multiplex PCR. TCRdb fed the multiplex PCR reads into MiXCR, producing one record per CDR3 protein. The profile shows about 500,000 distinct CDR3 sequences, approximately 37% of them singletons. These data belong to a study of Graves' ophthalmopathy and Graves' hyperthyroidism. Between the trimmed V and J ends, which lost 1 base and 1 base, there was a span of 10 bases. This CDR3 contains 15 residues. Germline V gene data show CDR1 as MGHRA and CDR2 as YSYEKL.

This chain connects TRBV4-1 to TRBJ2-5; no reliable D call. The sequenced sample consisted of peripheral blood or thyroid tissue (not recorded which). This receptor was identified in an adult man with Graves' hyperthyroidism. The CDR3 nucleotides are TGCGCCAGCAGCCAAGGTTACACCGCCCAAGAGACCCAGTACTTC. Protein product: CASSQGYTAQETQYF.